This T cell receptor (beta chain) was sequenced during a study of a mutant IDH1 vaccine in newly diagnosed glioma. The wider study: First vaccine doses came 4-6 weeks after radiotherapy alone, or with temozolomide cycles.

Study outcomes and limitations: Apparently, pseudoprogression bore no relation to changes among the top peripheral T cell clonotypes.

Profiled with immunoSEQ multiplex PCR; TCRdb holds only in-frame clones, not every one. This table has just over 60,000 clones, around 86% appearing once. V was clipped by 7 bases and J by 6 bases; unmatched bases: 8. This CDR3 comprises 14 residues. Germline CDR1 reads MGHRA; CDR2 reads YSYEKL. Time point here: week 47, end of study. Topical imiquimod accompanied each vaccine dose, which consisted of 300 ug of mutant IDH1 20-mer peptide. This clone was counted between two and nine times. As yet, its antigen is unknown. The sequenced sample was PBMCs, obtained from a glioma patient whose treatment included an IDH1 peptide vaccine. The receptor was derived from a man aged 30-40 years with glioma. V usage is TRBV4-1 and J usage is TRBJ1-5; 8 bases map to TRBD1. The CDR3 nucleotides read TGCGCCAGCAACAGGGGGTTGGGTAGTCAGCCCCAGCATTTT. Translating gives CASNRGLGSQPQHF.